These 32 T cell receptor beta chains originate from one sample sequenced in a study of T-cell reconstitution after alpha-beta-depleted transplantation in children. Unique molecular identifiers were incorporated into the prepared TCRbeta library. Each CDR3 protein gets one entry after TCRdb re-called the PCR reads with MiXCR. The data show hundreds of thousands of distinct CDR3 sequences, approximately 8.9% seen once. Sequencing was performed on PBMCs, mostly from graft donor cells, taken 180 days after TCRalphabeta/CD19-depleted stem cell transplant. The receptors originated from a male patient between 5 and 17 years old who had a stem cell transplant for acute lymphoblastic leukemia, so the T cells may come from the graft donor.

This clonotype was recorded many times. The genes are TRBV19 and TRBJ1-5, with TRBD1 matching 9 bases. Germline values: CDR1 LNHDA, CDR2 SQIVND (reference sequence). The CDR3 has 15 amino acids. V was clipped by 6 bases and J by 4 bases; unmatched bases: 7. CDR3 nucleotides: TGTGCCAGTAGCAACACAGGGGGCGCAAATCAGCCCCAGCATTTT. It codes for CASSNTGGANQPQHF.

Concerning this clonotype: Given a much more abundant clone one base away, this may be a read error. The chain recombines TRBV2 with TRBJ2-1; D is undetermined. Germline CDR1 SNHLY, CDR2 FYNNEI. The CDR3 extends over 11 amino acids. Trimming stripped 7 bases from V and 7 bases from J, with 8 bases between. CDR3 sequence (DNA): TGTGCCAGCATTATGAGAAATGAGCAGTTCTTC. It is translated as CASIMRNEQFF.

This clonotype was counted many times. The rearrangement uses TRBV20-1 and TRBJ2-1; 13 nucleotides agree with TRBD2. Trimming at V came to 7 bases and at J to 2 bases, leaving 5 bases not matched to a gene. The CDR3 is made up of 15 amino acids. CDR1 is DFQATT, CDR2 SNEGSKA, per germline (reference sequence). CDR3 region: CSVQGTSGTYNEQFF. In DNA form, the CDR3 reads TGCAGTGTCCAAGGGACTAGCGGGACCTACAATGAGCAGTTCTTC.

The chain employs TRBV20-1 and TRBJ2-5; D is perhaps TRBD1 (6 bases). The CDR3 contains 14 residues. Between the trimmed V and J ends, which lost 4 bases and 5 bases, there was a span of 17 bases. Germline assignment: CDR1 DFQATT and CDR2 SNEGSKA (reference sequence). CDR3 bases: TGCAGTGCTACCCCGGGTCGTAGGGGGGAGACCCAGTACTTC. Translation gives CSATPGRRGETQYF.

This clonotype was seen ten or more times. The rearrangement uses TRBV5-5 and TRBJ2-5, with D unclear. The CDR3 totals 13 residues. The germline CDR1 and CDR2 sequences are SGHKS and YYEKEE (reference sequence). Between the trimmed V and J ends, which lost 2 bases and 4 bases, there was a span of 9 bases. In nucleotides, the CDR3 is TGTGCCAGCAGCTTCTGGCTCATAGAGACCCAGTACTTC. Its protein product is CASSFWLIETQYF. The entire variable domain, with the rest obtained from reference TRBV5-5 and TRBJ2-5, is as follows: DAGVTQSPTHLIKTRGQQVTLRCSPISGHKSVSWYQQVLGQGPQFIFQYYEKEERGRGNFPDRFSARQFPNYSSELNVNALLLGDSALYLCASSFWLIETQYFGPGTRLLVL.

This clonotype was detected many times. The gene calls are TRBV29-1 and TRBJ2-7; D might be TRBD1 or TRBD2, each matching 6 bases. Trimming removed 4 bases at V and 6 bases at J, with 16 bases between. This CDR3 is built from 13 residues. The germline V gene has CDR1 SQVTM and CDR2 ANQGSEA. In DNA form, the CDR3 reads TGCAGCGTTGTGGGGGGCGCGGGGACCGAGCAGTACTTC. It specifies CSVVGGAGTEQYF.

This clonotype was recorded many times. The gene calls are TRBV24-1 and TRBJ2-1; 10 nucleotides line up with TRBD1. The germline CDR1 and CDR2 sequences are KGHDR and SFDVKD. V lost 4 bases, J lost 5 bases, and 7 bases stayed unmatched. CDR3 length: 16 residues. The CDR3 sequence is CATSEPPGQGNNEQFF. In nucleotides, the CDR3 is TGTGCCACCAGTGAGCCACCGGGACAGGGGAACAATGAGCAGTTCTTC.

This clonotype has a single count. The chain combines TRBV5-4 with TRBJ2-5; D might be TRBD2 (5 bases). Trimming took off 3 bases at V and 2 bases at J, with 11 bases between the two ends. From germline, CDR1 is SGHNT and CDR2 YYREEE (reference sequence). This CDR3 is 14 amino acids long. This CDR3 is CASSSGSKQETQYF. The CDR3 DNA is TGTGCCAGCAGCTCGGGGTCGAAACAAGAGACCCAGTACTTC.

This clonotype has at least ten counts. The chain joins TRBV20-1 to TRBJ2-3; 8 bases match TRBD2. Germline trimming cut 3 bases from V and 3 bases from J; bases unmatched to any gene: 5. This CDR3 has 14 residues. CDR1 is DFQATT, CDR2 SNEGSKA, per germline (reference sequence). The CDR3, as DNA: TGCAGTGCTAGCCCCCTAGCGGGTACAGATACGCAGTATTTT. It translates to CSASPLAGTDTQYF.

This clonotype was detected many times. One junction end does not reproduce the germline sequence, and a read error may be involved. The chain joins TRBV6-6 to TRBJ2-3; possible D gene TRBD2, 6 bases. This CDR3 region has 13 residues. Germline V gene data show CDR1 as MNHNY and CDR2 as SVGAGI (reference sequence). The CDR3 nucleotides are TGTGCCAGCAGTTACTCGACGGGACTCCCCTTGAATTTT. Protein: CASSYSTGLPLNF.

This clonotype was seen repeatedly, ten times or more. J is TRBJ2-7 and V is TRBV10-3; D tentatively fits TRBD1 or TRBD2 (5 bases each). CDR1 is ENHRY and CDR2 is SYGVKD in the germline V gene. Between the trimmed V and J ends, which lost 4 bases and 3 bases, there was a span of 13 bases. This CDR3 is 14 amino acids long. The CDR3 loop reads CAISGVEGSYEQYF. CDR3 nucleotide sequence: TGTGCCATCAGTGGGGTAGAGGGGAGCTACGAGCAGTACTTC.

This clonotype occurred many times. J is TRBJ2-5 and V is TRBV25-1, with unresolved D. Germline lookup yields CDR1 MGHDK and CDR2 SYGVNS. The CDR3 is 13 amino acids. V shed 3 bases and J shed 5 bases, with 10 bases lying between them. The CDR3 bases are TGTGCCAGCAGTGATTTCCCGCGGGAGACCCAGTACTTC. It specifies CASSDFPRETQYF.

With regard to this clonotype: This may come from a read error, since a much larger clone is one base off. The chain recombines TRBV29-1 with TRBJ1-5, with no clear D. Germline CDR1 SQVTM, CDR2 ANQGSEA. The CDR3 sequence is 12 residues long. The CDR3 DNA reads TGCATCGTTGAAGATCGCGGTCAGCCCCAGCATTTT. Residues: CIVEDRGQPQHF.

Notes on this clonotype: A single base separates this from a much larger clone, so it may be a read error. The chain carries TRBV12-3 or TRBV12-4 and TRBJ2-2, with a weak D call TRBD2 (6 bases). Trimming took 3 bases from V and 7 from J, leaving 18 bases between them. CDR3 length equals 16 residues. The CDR3 DNA follows: TGTGCCAGCAGTTTGAGGAAGGGCCACGGGGGCGGGGAGCTGTTTTTT. It translates to CASSLRKGHGGGELFF.

There are many counts of this clonotype. CDR3 coding DNA: TGTGCCAGCAGCTTAGATCGTTTACGGTTTCCCATGAATGAAAAACTGTTTTTT. Encoded protein: CASSLDRLRFPMNEKLFF. The chain combines TRBV11-2 with TRBJ1-4, with D uncertain. V lost 0 bases, J lost 5 bases, and 19 bases lay in between. The CDR3 is 18 amino acids. Germline V CDR1 and CDR2: SGHAT, FQNNGV.

This clonotype was counted ten times or more. The V gene is TRBV14, the J gene TRBJ2-7, with D maybe TRBD1 (6 bases). Germline V gives CDR1 SGHDN, CDR2 FVKESK. CDR3 length equals 13 residues. With 0 bases removed from V and 12 bases from J, the gap between germline ends came to 15 bases. Here the CDR3 reads CASSQDFQGRWYF. CDR3 DNA sequence: TGTGCCAGCAGCCAAGATTTCCAGGGGAGATGGTACTTC.

At least ten counts were recorded for this clonotype. The chain uses TRBV6-1 and TRBJ2-3, with D possibly TRBD2 on 5 matching bases. This CDR3 has 13 residues. Trimming stripped 5 bases from V and 4 bases from J, with 10 bases between. Germline lookup yields CDR1 MNHNS and CDR2 SASEGT. The CDR3 region has the DNA TGTGCCAGCAGTCTCGGGGTAGCAGATACGCAGTATTTT. This sequence encodes CASSLGVADTQYF.

This clonotype was found many times. V gene TRBV18 combines with J gene TRBJ1-3; 8 bases fit TRBD1. CDR3 length: 17 amino acids. Germline V CDR1 and CDR2: KGHSH, LQKENI. V trimming: 2 bases; J trimming: 0 bases; junction bases outside the gene matches: 6. The CDR3 DNA reads as TGTGCCAGCTCACCAACCTGGGACAGGTCCTCTGGAAACACCATATATTTT. It translates to CASSPTWDRSSGNTIYF. The full variable domain, its missing parts supplied by reference TRBV18 and TRBJ1-3, is NAGVMQNPRHLVRRRGQEARLRCSPMKGHSHVYWYRQLPEEGLKFMVYLQKENIIDESGMPKERFSAEFPKEGPSILRIQQVVRGDSAAYFCASSPTWDRSSGNTIYFGEGSWLTVV.

The rearrangement joins TRBV28 to TRBJ1-1, with TRBD1 matching 12 bases. The ends lost 3 bases at V and 4 bases at J; junction bases unmatched: 9. This CDR3 spans 17 amino acids. Germline CDR1 is MDHEN and CDR2 is SYDVKM. CDR3 in amino acids: CASSLGTGGPWGTEAFF. The CDR3 nucleotides are TGTGCCAGCAGTTTGGGGACAGGGGGCCCCTGGGGCACTGAAGCTTTCTTT.

Concerning this clonotype itself: Since a much larger clone is just one base distant, this may be a read error. CDR3 coding DNA: TGCAGCGTTGAAAAGTGGGGTTCAGCGAATGAGCAGTTCTTC. Its protein is CSVEKWGSANEQFF. The J gene is TRBJ2-1, the V gene TRBV29-1; D gene unclear. Trimming removed 2 bases at V and 7 bases at J, with 15 bases between. Germline loops: CDR1 SQVTM, CDR2 ANQGSEA. There are 14 residues in the CDR3.

Many counts were recorded for this clonotype. The rearrangement links TRBV7-2 to TRBJ2-2; D is unclear. V lost 2 bases to trimming and J lost 5 bases, with 12 bases between them. Germline-derived CDR1 and CDR2 are SGHTA and FQGNSA. The CDR3 is 15 amino acids. This CDR3 is CASSLRLVRTGELFF. The CDR3 DNA follows: TGTGCCAGCAGCTTACGGCTAGTAAGAACCGGGGAGCTGTTTTTT.

Many counts were recorded for this clonotype. The rearrangement uses TRBV7-8 and TRBJ2-7; D is unresolved. Germline lookup yields CDR1 SGHVS and CDR2 FQNEAQ. Trimming took off 0 bases at V and 8 bases at J, with 5 bases between the two ends. The CDR3 sequence is 11 residues long. The CDR3 protein is CASSLATQQYF. CDR3 nucleotides: TGTGCCAGCAGCTTAGCTACCCAGCAGTACTTC.

The table lists this clonotype with a few counts. The J gene is TRBJ2-7, the V gene TRBV7-9, with no clear D. The CDR3 length is 11 residues. Germline V gene data show CDR1 as SEHNR and CDR2 as FQNEAQ (reference sequence). Between the trimmed V and J ends, which lost 6 bases and 5 bases, there was a span of 8 bases. Here the CDR3 DNA reads TGTGCCAGCAGATTTGTCGACGAGCAGTACTTC. Its translation: CASRFVDEQYF.

This clonotype occurred many times. The gene calls are TRBV24-1 and TRBJ2-1; D may be TRBD2 (6 bases). CDR3 length: 15 residues. Germline-derived CDR1 and CDR2 are KGHDR and SFDVKD. V was shortened by 3 bases and J by 12 bases, with 20 bases between the two germline ends. This CDR3 reads CATSDAFLSGLPQFF. In DNA, the CDR3 is TGTGCCACCAGTGATGCATTCCTTAGCGGTCTGCCGCAGTTCTTC.

This clonotype was seen ten or more times. J is TRBJ2-7 and V is TRBV7-8; D perhaps matches TRBD2 (5 bases). V was shortened by 5 bases and J by 3 bases, with 11 bases between the two germline ends. Germline assignment: CDR1 SGHVS and CDR2 FQNEAQ. CDR3 length: 13 residues. CDR3: CASSPDRDYEQYF. In DNA form, the CDR3 reads TGTGCCAGCAGCCCCGATCGGGACTACGAGCAGTACTTC.

This clonotype was picked up many times. This chain connects TRBV9 to TRBJ2-5, with D maybe TRBD1 (6 bases). The CDR3 consists of 14 residues. The V gene's germline CDR1 is SGDLS and CDR2 YYNGEE. The ends were cut back, 3 bases at V and 1 base at J, with 10 bases in the middle. The CDR3 reads CASSAGHFQETQYF. The CDR3 region has the DNA TGTGCCAGCAGCGCGGGACACTTCCAAGAGACCCAGTACTTC.

This clonotype showed up many times. The chain carries TRBV28 and TRBJ2-5, with TRBD1 as a possible D gene (7 bases). The CDR3 is made up of 16 amino acids. V dropped 3 bases and J dropped 4 bases, with 18 bases sitting between them. In germline, CDR1 is MDHEN, CDR2 SYDVKM. This CDR3 reads CASSFTPGTAGETQYF. CDR3 bases: TGTGCCAGCAGTTTTACCCCCGGGACAGCGGGAGAGACCCAGTACTTC.

In this sample, this clonotype turned up a few times. This chain uses TRBV7-9 with TRBJ1-1; D not certain. The germline gives CDR1 SEHNR, CDR2 FQNEAQ (reference sequence). The CDR3 spans 13 residues. V was pared by 1 base and J by 7 bases, with 10 bases between. The chain's CDR3 is CASSLGPGIEAFF. DNA of the CDR3: TGTGCCAGCAGCTTAGGGCCGGGGATTGAAGCTTTCTTT.

On this clonotype itself: A much larger clone differs by one base, so this may be a read error. The chain combines TRBV18 with TRBJ2-3; no clear D gene. The CDR3 consists of 13 residues. Germline V gives CDR1 KGHSH, CDR2 LQKENI. The CDR3: CDSSPPTTDTQYF. As DNA, the CDR3 is TGTGACAGCTCACCACCCACCACAGATACGCAGTATTTT.

This clonotype was recorded at least ten times. This chain connects TRBV6-5 to TRBJ1-4, with TRBD1 identical over 8 bases. The CDR3 is 17 residues long. V shed 2 bases, J shed 4 bases, and the junction held 9 bases outside the gene matches. Germline CDR1 and CDR2: MNHEY and SVGAGI. The CDR3 DNA follows: TGTGCCAGCAGTTACGGACAGGGCCCGTTTGGTAATGAAAAACTGTTTTTT. Translated: CASSYGQGPFGNEKLFF.

This clonotype occurred many times. Here the CDR3 DNA reads TGCGCCAGCAGCTTGGGGGCCATGGGCAACGAGCAGTACTTC. It translates to CASSLGAMGNEQYF. J is TRBJ2-7 and V is TRBV5-1; unclear D gene. CDR1 and CDR2 (germline): SGHRS, YFSETQ. The CDR3 is made up of 14 amino acids. With 0 bases removed from V and 5 bases from J, the gap between germline ends came to 12 bases.

This rearrangement joins TRBV19 to TRBJ2-3; D gene unclear. This CDR3 is built from 13 residues. V lost 7 bases, J lost 6 bases, and 14 bases lay in between. Germline V gene sequence: CDR1 LNHDA, CDR2 SQIVND (reference sequence). CDR3 nucleotide sequence: TGTGCCAGTAATCTCGGCCTTTCGGATACGCAGTATTTT. Its translation is CASNLGLSDTQYF.